The TCR beta chain described here comes from a study of blood T cells in healthy people across ages (dated by TCRdb to 2015 to 2017). Context from the whole study: Template switching captured roughly one uniquely barcoded TCR beta cDNA molecule per two T cells in model experiments. To track age-related changes in TCR beta repertoire diversity, the study relied on deep sequencing normalized with unique cDNA molecular identifiers. The donors were divided into four age groups: young (average around 16 years), middle-aged (about 39), aged (approximately 62) and long-lived (around 87). To avoid experimental bias, donors of different ages were randomly spread across the sequencing lanes. The study analyzed two additional independent replicas of 1 million unique cDNA reads from the same blood draw for two donors, one aged 18 to 29 and one aged 80 or older. Findings and caveats that apply to the study as a whole: There was a strong correlation between observed TCR beta diversity and the percentage of naive T cells measured by flow cytometry. Compared with the aged group, the long-lived group had more naive CD4+ T cells, fewer expanded clones and increased TCR diversity, a pattern suggesting age selection. Conclusive comparison of naive and antigen-experienced compartments was prevented by the profiling of bulk unsorted PBMCs. Total diversity estimates from one million sequenced T cells were considered lower bounds and underestimates. Observed TCR beta diversity per million T cells fell roughly linearly with age, and a significant reduction was already apparent by age around 40. The CMV infection status of donors was not known, potentially confounding age-related changes in expanded clonotypes.

Sequences SGHTA (CDR1) and FQGNSA (CDR2) are obtained from the germline V gene. The CDR3 has 17 amino acids, counting the end cysteine and phenylalanine. Only CDR3 DNA remains: 51 bases, in frame from the first base. Libraries came from 5' RACE. The instrument given in TCRdb is Illumina HiSeq 2500. A second PCR of 7 to 11 cycles was performed with a sample-barcoded 5' primer and a J-beta primer mix. A unique molecular identifier was introduced onto each TCR beta cDNA molecule by a template-switch 5' adaptor carrying 12 random nucleotides. Each sample yielded at least 2.5 million CDR3-containing paired-end reads. First-strand cDNA was synthesized from all RNA with the Mint cDNA synthesis kit, primed by a TRBC-specific oligonucleotide. All cDNA was treated with uracil-DNA glycosylase and then went through a first 18-cycle PCR with the universal primers M1SS and BC2_uni_R. On the study's bioinformatics: Normalization of each sample was performed by random selection of 1 million high-quality reads, each carrying a distinct molecular identifier. Reads sharing molecular identifiers were discarded rather than binned into consensus sequences. MiTCR, with a Q25 quality threshold and the strictest error-elimination algorithm, was used for CDR3 identification, clonotype clustering and error correction. A nonparametric unseen species model with Euler transformation was used to estimate a lower bound on total TCR beta diversity. TCRdb cleaned the public reads at Q25 with fastp, built clones with MiXCR and kept in-frame beta chains. Each CDR3 protein gets just one entry, which takes the most common genes and DNA from the rows behind it. V and J calls and clone size were set by TCRdb, not the authors. This sample lists around 1,700,000 distinct CDR3 sequences; over 25% were detected once. 7.7% of the sample comes from the top ten.

A remark on this clonotype: The antigen it recognizes is unknown. The junction does not match germline at one end; this may be a read error.

Systemically healthy Caucasian individuals from Russia, 39 in total and aged roughly 6 to 100 years, were included as donors. Each donor gave around 9.8 milliliters of peripheral blood, collected into EDTA-treated Vacutainer tubes. PBMCs were isolated by Ficoll-Paque density-gradient centrifugation, with at least 6 million obtained per sample. Total RNA was extracted from PBMCs with Trizol reagent, with at least 6 micrograms obtained per sample. For every donor, flow cytometry on a PBMC aliquot measured the percentage of naive CD45RAhigh/CD27high T cells. The chain joins TRBV7-2 to TRBJ2-3; a weak D assignment points to TRBD2 (5 bases agree). The TCR was taken from a woman in her 30s in good health. Sequencing used blood. The encoded CDR3 is CASSETHSEEPPDTRYF. The nucleotide sequence reads TGTGCCAGCAGCGAAACCCATAGCGAGGAGCCCCCAGATACGCGGTATTTT.